Listed below are T cell receptor beta chains from one sample, sequenced in a study of cytomegalovirus exposure and HLA in healthy donors. Profiled with immunoSEQ multiplex PCR; TCRdb holds only in-frame clones, not every one. Of a few hundred thousand clones listed, around 81% are singletons. Sequenced material: PBMCs. These receptors were obtained from a woman in her sixties or seventies in good health and CMV-seropositive. Each CDR3 is given with its conserved first and last residue. Each record gives: CDR3 length, V gene, J gene, D gene, clone size, CDR3 DNA, CDR3 protein. The D gene is left open where the match is weak. Some rows have no size entry. The others give once, few or many, or a class for an expanded clone.

len: 14; v_gene: TRBV5-4; j_gene: TRBJ1-2; d_gene: TRBD1; abundance: .; CDR3nt: TGTGCCAGCAGCTTATATGAGGGGGCCTTTGGCTACACCTTC; CDR3aa: CASSLYEGAFGYTF
len: 15; v_gene: TRBV5-1; j_gene: TRBJ2-1; d_gene: TRBD1; abundance: .; CDR3nt: TGCGCCAGCAGCTTGAGGACAGGGGACTACAATGAGCAGTTCTTC; CDR3aa: CASSLRTGDYNEQFF
len: 14; v_gene: TRBV7-6; j_gene: TRBJ1-1; d_gene: TRBD1; abundance: few; CDR3nt: TGTGCCAGCAGCGAGGACAGGGGGGGCACTGAAGCTTTCTTT; CDR3aa: CASSEDRGGTEAFF
len: 16; v_gene: TRBV7-9; j_gene: TRBJ2-7; d_gene: TRBD1; abundance: .; CDR3nt: TGTGCCAGCAGCCAGGGGGCGGTGACTACCCATTACGAGCAGTACTTC; CDR3aa: CASSQGAVTTHYEQYF
len: 11; v_gene: TRBV1; j_gene: TRBJ1-1; d_gene: .; abundance: once; CDR3nt: TGCACCAGCTGCACAGGGGGCCAAGCTTTCTTT; CDR3aa: CTSCTGGQAFF
len: 14; v_gene: TRBV9; j_gene: TRBJ2-7; d_gene: TRBD1; abundance: .; CDR3nt: TGTGCCAGCAGCGTAGAACAGGGGGCCTACGAGCAGTACTTC; CDR3aa: CASSVEQGAYEQYF
len: 13; v_gene: TRBV29-1; j_gene: TRBJ1-3; d_gene: .; abundance: few; CDR3nt: TGCAGCGCCGGGAGCGATAAAGGAAACACCATATATTTT; CDR3aa: CSAGSDKGNTIYF
len: 15; v_gene: TRBV5-4; j_gene: TRBJ1-1; d_gene: TRBD1; abundance: .; CDR3nt: TGTGCCAGCAGCCCAACAACGACAGGGAGCACTGAAGCTTTCTTT; CDR3aa: CASSPTTTGSTEAFF
len: 15; v_gene: TRBV11-2; j_gene: TRBJ2-7; d_gene: TRBD2; abundance: .; CDR3nt: TGTGCCAGCAGCTTAGCGGGGGGAGGCTCCTACGAGCAGTACTTC; CDR3aa: CASSLAGGGSYEQYF
len: 14; v_gene: TRBV11-2; j_gene: TRBJ1-5; d_gene: .; abundance: .; CDR3nt: TGTGCCAGCAGCTTACAGGGAATAGCTCAGCCCCAGCATTTT; CDR3aa: CASSLQGIAQPQHF
len: 17; v_gene: TRBV5-4; j_gene: TRBJ2-5; d_gene: .; abundance: .; CDR3nt: TGTGCCAGCAGCTTGGCCCTAGCTCCGATAGTACTGGAGACCCAGTACTTC; CDR3aa: CASSLALAPIVLETQYF
len: 16; v_gene: TRBV19; j_gene: TRBJ2-1; d_gene: .; abundance: once; CDR3nt: TGTGCCAGTAGTATCGGAGCCCGGAGGGCCTACAATGAGCAGTTCTTC; CDR3aa: CASSIGARRAYNEQFF
len: 14; v_gene: TRBV23-1; j_gene: TRBJ1-1; d_gene: TRBD1; abundance: .; CDR3nt: TGCGCCAGCAGGGGACAGGGGTTGAACACTGAAGCTTTCTTT; CDR3aa: CASRGQGLNTEAFF
len: 14; v_gene: TRBV9; j_gene: TRBJ2-5; d_gene: TRBD2; abundance: .; CDR3nt: TGTGCCAGCAGCGCAGGACTAGCCTCGCGGGAACAGTACTTC; CDR3aa: CASSAGLASREQYF
len: 13; v_gene: TRBV28; j_gene: TRBJ1-4; d_gene: .; abundance: once; CDR3nt: TGTGCCAGCAGTTGGCGGGACCTAGAAAAACTGTTTTTT; CDR3aa: CASSWRDLEKLFF
len: 17; v_gene: TRBV2; j_gene: TRBJ2-1; d_gene: .; abundance: .; CDR3nt: TGTGCCAGCAGATACAGAAGCCACCAGAGCTCCTACAATGAGCAGTTCTTC; CDR3aa: CASRYRSHQSSYNEQFF
len: 13; v_gene: TRBV7-2; j_gene: TRBJ2-5; d_gene: .; abundance: .; CDR3nt: TGTGCCAGCAGACGAGACCCCGGGGAGACCCAGTACTTC; CDR3aa: CASRRDPGETQYF
len: 13; v_gene: TRBV19; j_gene: TRBJ1-5; d_gene: .; abundance: few; CDR3nt: TGTGCCAGTAGAAGCTGGGCTGATCAGCCCCAGCATTTT; CDR3aa: CASRSWADQPQHF
len: 16; v_gene: TRBV6-5; j_gene: TRBJ2-1; d_gene: .; abundance: few; CDR3nt: TGTGCCAGCAGTTACTCAAGCGGCAACTCCTACAATGAGCAGTTCTTC; CDR3aa: CASSYSSGNSYNEQFF
len: 14; v_gene: TRBV7-2; j_gene: TRBJ1-1; d_gene: .; abundance: .; CDR3nt: TGTGCCAGCAGCCCCCGCCGGTCCACCACTGAAGCTTTCTTT; CDR3aa: CASSPRRSTTEAFF
len: 14; v_gene: TRBV28; j_gene: TRBJ2-2; d_gene: TRBD2; abundance: .; CDR3nt: TGTGCCAGCAGCCCGGGAGGGTCGATCGGGGAGCTGTTTTTT; CDR3aa: CASSPGGSIGELFF
len: 14; v_gene: TRBV7-2; j_gene: TRBJ2-7; d_gene: .; abundance: .; CDR3nt: TGTGCCAGCAGCTTAGCTCGGCAGGGCCACGAGCAGTACTTC; CDR3aa: CASSLARQGHEQYF
len: 12; v_gene: TRBV30; j_gene: TRBJ1-2; d_gene: TRBD1; abundance: few; CDR3nt: TGTGCCTTGGGACAGGGATGGTATGGCTACACCTTC; CDR3aa: CALGQGWYGYTF
len: 16; v_gene: TRBV18; j_gene: TRBJ2-3; d_gene: .; abundance: .; CDR3nt: TGCGCCAGCTCACCATCCCAGGCCACACTCACAGATACGCAGTATTTT; CDR3aa: CASSPSQATLTDTQYF
len: 15; v_gene: TRBV18; j_gene: TRBJ2-2; d_gene: TRBD2; abundance: .; CDR3nt: TGTGCCAGCTCACCGAGCGGGAGGGCGCCCGGGGAGCTGTTTTTT; CDR3aa: CASSPSGRAPGELFF
len: 15; v_gene: TRBV25-1; j_gene: TRBJ2-3; d_gene: .; abundance: .; CDR3nt: TGTGCCAGCAGTGAATCACTAGTCTTGACAGATACGCAGTATTTT; CDR3aa: CASSESLVLTDTQYF
len: 12; v_gene: TRBV19; j_gene: TRBJ1-5; d_gene: .; abundance: .; CDR3nt: TGTGCCAGTAGAGCCGTTACAGGGCACCACACTTTT; CDR3aa: CASRAVTGHHTF
len: 12; v_gene: TRBV19; j_gene: TRBJ1-4; d_gene: .; abundance: .; CDR3nt: TGTGCCAGTAGCAGACATCATGAAAAACTGTTTTTT; CDR3aa: CASSRHHEKLFF
len: 13; v_gene: TRBV18; j_gene: TRBJ1-1; d_gene: .; abundance: .; CDR3nt: TGTGCCAGCCTACCATCAGGGGTTGAAGAAGCTTTCTTT; CDR3aa: CASLPSGVEEAFF
len: 15; v_gene: TRBV19; j_gene: TRBJ1-5; d_gene: .; abundance: once; CDR3nt: TGTGCCAGCTCCCTTACAGGGCCCCTCAGGCAGCCCCAGCATTTT; CDR3aa: CASSLTGPLRQPQHF
len: 17; v_gene: TRBV5-1; j_gene: TRBJ2-7; d_gene: TRBD1; abundance: .; CDR3nt: TGCGCCAGCAGCTATACCCCCGGGACAGGGATTTCGTACGAGCAGTACTTC; CDR3aa: CASSYTPGTGISYEQYF
len: 14; v_gene: TRBV5-1; j_gene: TRBJ1-5; d_gene: .; abundance: .; CDR3nt: TGCGCCAGCAGCATAGGACTGGCGAATCAGCCCCAGCATTTT; CDR3aa: CASSIGLANQPQHF
len: 14; v_gene: TRBV6-5; j_gene: TRBJ2-1; d_gene: TRBD2; abundance: .; CDR3nt: TGTGCCACATCGACTAGCGGGATATACAATGAGCAGTTCTTC; CDR3aa: CATSTSGIYNEQFF
len: 16; v_gene: TRBV11-2; j_gene: TRBJ2-7; d_gene: TRBD2; abundance: few; CDR3nt: TGTGCCAGCAGCTTAGAAACGTCTAGCGGGGATTACGAGCAGTACTTC; CDR3aa: CASSLETSSGDYEQYF
len: 17; v_gene: TRBV9; j_gene: TRBJ1-3; d_gene: TRBD1; abundance: .; CDR3nt: TGTGCCAGCAGCACAACCCCGGGACAGCACTCTGGAAACACCATATATTTT; CDR3aa: CASSTTPGQHSGNTIYF
len: 15; v_gene: TRBV18; j_gene: TRBJ2-7; d_gene: .; abundance: .; CDR3nt: TGTACCAGCTCACCACCGATGGGGGCTTCCTACGAGCAGTACTTC; CDR3aa: CTSSPPMGASYEQYF
len: 14; v_gene: TRBV19; j_gene: TRBJ2-7; d_gene: TRBD2; abundance: .; CDR3nt: TGTGCCAGTACCACCGCGGCGGGAGCCTACGAGCAGTACTTC; CDR3aa: CASTTAAGAYEQYF
len: 15; v_gene: TRBV6-5; j_gene: TRBJ2-2; d_gene: TRBD2; abundance: .; CDR3nt: TGTGCCAGCAGAGGGCGCGGGAGAGGAACCGGGGAGCTGTTTTTT; CDR3aa: CASRGRGRGTGELFF
len: 15; v_gene: TRBV7-3; j_gene: TRBJ2-1; d_gene: .; abundance: .; CDR3nt: TGTGCCAGCAGCTTAATGCGGAGCAGCTACAATGAGCAGTTCTTC; CDR3aa: CASSLMRSSYNEQFF